Here is one T cell receptor (beta chain) with its context. What it recognizes is unknown. The data stem from a study of T cell responses to AZD1222 COVID-19 vaccine. Notes on the study in general: Clonal diversity was possibly underestimated, and the donors were mostly white British, with more females. None of the repertoires were sampled until the peak T cell response had passed. The CD4 TCRs associated with vaccination extended across spike and predominated at 160-218 and 743-854.

Profiling relied on immunoSEQ multiplex PCR, and the TCRdb table lists in-frame clones only, not all of them. The table includes 150,000 to 200,000 clones, around 95% detected once. The length of the CDR3 is 11 residues. Trimming took off 7 bases at V and 6 bases at J, with 6 bases between the two ends. Germline CDR1 and CDR2: ENHRY and SYGVKD. The input for sequencing was peripheral blood, taken on day 0 of AZD1222 vaccination. The source of this sequence is an adult in good health. This chain links TRBV10-3 with TRBJ2-2, with D uncertain. In DNA form, the CDR3 reads TGTGCCATCACGAAAGCCGGGGAGCTGTTTTTT. Its protein product is CAITKAGELFF.